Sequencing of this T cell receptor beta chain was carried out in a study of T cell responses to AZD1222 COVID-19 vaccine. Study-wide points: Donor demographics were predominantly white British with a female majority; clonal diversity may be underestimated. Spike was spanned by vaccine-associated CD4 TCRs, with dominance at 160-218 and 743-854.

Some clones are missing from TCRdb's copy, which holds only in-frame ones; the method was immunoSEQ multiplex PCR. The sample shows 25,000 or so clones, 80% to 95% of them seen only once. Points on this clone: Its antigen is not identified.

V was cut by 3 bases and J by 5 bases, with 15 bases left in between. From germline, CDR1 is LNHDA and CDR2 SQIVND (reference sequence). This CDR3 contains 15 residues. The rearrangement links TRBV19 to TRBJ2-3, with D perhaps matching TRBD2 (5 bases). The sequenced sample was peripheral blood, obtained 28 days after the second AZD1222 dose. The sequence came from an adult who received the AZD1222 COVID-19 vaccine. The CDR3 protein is CASSMLVGGIDTQYF. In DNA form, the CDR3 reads TGTGCCAGTAGTATGCTCGTCGGAGGTATAGATACGCAGTATTTT. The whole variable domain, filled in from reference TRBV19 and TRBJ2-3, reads DGGITQSPKYLFRKEGQNVTLSCEQNLNHDAMYWYRQDPGQGLRLIYYSQIVNDFQKGDIAEGYSVSREKKESFPLTVTSAQKNPTAFYLCASSMLVGGIDTQYFGPGTRLTVL.